In its sample, the clone carrying this TCR beta chain was seen a few times. These data are taken from a study of blood T cell repertoires in COVID-19. At the level of the study: Spain, Italy and the United States supplied samples that represented acute and convalescent COVID-19. In each case, the material was cDNA or gDNA derived from T cells, B-cell-depleted T cells, or PBMCs.

The authors' processing: Researchers report that nucleated cell counts were estimated from reference gene primer amplification. Clones were read by immunoSEQ multiplex PCR, and TCRdb kept only the in-frame ones, dropping some. Clone size and the V and J calls come from that table; the DNA yielded D and trimming. Of over 65,000 clones in the sample, around 82% were seen once. The V and J ends lost 9 bases and 0 bases respectively, with 10 bases between them. CDR3 length: 14 amino acids. The germline CDR1 and CDR2 sequences are KGHDR and SFDVKD. Source material: peripheral blood. This TCR came from a man in his 60s with COVID-19, enrolled during active disease. The V gene is TRBV24-1, the J gene TRBJ2-2; unclear D gene. CDR3 sequence (DNA): TGTGCCACCTCGGAGTCCTCGAACACCGGGGAGCTGTTTTTT. Amino acids: CATSESSNTGELFF.